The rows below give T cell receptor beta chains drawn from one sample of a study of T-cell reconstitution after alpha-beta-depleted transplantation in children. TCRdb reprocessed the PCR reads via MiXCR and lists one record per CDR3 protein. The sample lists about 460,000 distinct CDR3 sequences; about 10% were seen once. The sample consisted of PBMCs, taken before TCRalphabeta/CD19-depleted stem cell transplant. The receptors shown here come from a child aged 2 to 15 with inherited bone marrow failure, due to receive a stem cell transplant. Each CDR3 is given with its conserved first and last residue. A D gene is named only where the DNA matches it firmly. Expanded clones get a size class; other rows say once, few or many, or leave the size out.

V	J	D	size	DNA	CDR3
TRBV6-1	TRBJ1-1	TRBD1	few	TGTGCCAGCAGTGAAGGGCAGGGGGAAACTGAAGCTTTCTTT	CASSEGQGETEAFF
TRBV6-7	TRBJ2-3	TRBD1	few	TGTGCCAGCAGTCCTTACAGGGGGCGGACTCATACGCAGTATTTT	CASSPYRGRTHTQYF
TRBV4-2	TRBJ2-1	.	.	TGTGCCAGCAGCCACGAGACCGGGACTGGCGGTTACAATGAGCAGTTCTTC	CASSHETGTGGYNEQFF
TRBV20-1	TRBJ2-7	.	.	TGCAGTGCTAGGTATCAAAGGGGGGCGATCTCCTACGAGCAGTACTTC	CSARYQRGAISYEQYF
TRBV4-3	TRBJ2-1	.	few	TGCGCCAGCAGCCAAGAGTCTTTAGTGTGGGAGGGGGGCAATGAGCAGTTCTTC	CASSQESLVWEGGNEQFF
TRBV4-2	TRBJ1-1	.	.	TGTGCCAGCAGCCGAGTACAGGGTAACCCTATGAACACTGACGCTTTCTTT	CASSRVQGNPMNTDAFF
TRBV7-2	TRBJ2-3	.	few	TGTGCCAGCAGCTTTTGGGACTCGCAGTATTTT	CASSFWDSQYF
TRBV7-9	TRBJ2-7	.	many	TGTGCCAGCAGCTTTTCAGCCGGGACACCCTACGAGCAGTACTTC	CASSFSAGTPYEQYF
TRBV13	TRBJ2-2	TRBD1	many	TGTGCCAGCAGCAAAAACAGGGGATACGGGGAGCTGTTTTTT	CASSKNRGYGELFF
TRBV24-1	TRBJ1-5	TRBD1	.	TGTGCCACCAGTGATTCCGTCTTGGACAGGGAATATGGCAATCAGCCCCAGCATTTT	CATSDSVLDREYGNQPQHF
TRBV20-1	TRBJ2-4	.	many	TGCAGTGCTCACCGTGGGCTAAAAAACATTCAGTACTTC	CSAHRGLKNIQYF
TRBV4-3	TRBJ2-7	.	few	TGCGCCAGCAGCCAAGATCTGAGACAGGACTCCTACGAGCAGTACTTC	CASSQDLRQDSYEQYF
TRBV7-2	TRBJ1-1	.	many	TGTGCCAGCAGCATAGGTCAGGGTTGGACTGAAGCTTTCTTT	CASSIGQGWTEAFF
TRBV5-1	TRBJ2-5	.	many	TGCGCCAGCAGCTTGGTCGGAAACCAAGAGACCCAGTACTTC	CASSLVGNQETQYF
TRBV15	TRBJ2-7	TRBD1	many	TGTGCCACCAGCAGCCGACAGGGAACGGCCGAGCAGTACTTC	CATSSRQGTAEQYF
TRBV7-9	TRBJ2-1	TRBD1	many	TGTGCCAGCAGCCCAGGGGGCACCTTCCAGTTCTTC	CASSPGGTFQFF
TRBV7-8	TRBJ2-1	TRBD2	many	TGTGCCAGCAGCTTAAAAGCGGGAGACCATGAGCAGTTCTTC	CASSLKAGDHEQFF
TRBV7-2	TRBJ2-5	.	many	TGTGCCAGCAGCTTAGGTAGCCCGATTCGTGGAGAGACCCAGTACTTC	CASSLGSPIRGETQYF